A selection of T cell receptor beta chains follows, all from one sample in a study of T cell changes during pregnancy in multiple sclerosis. The assay was immunoSEQ multiplex PCR, and TCRdb's table has in-frame clones only and misses some. The sample lists approximately 31,000 clones, roughly 91% occurring once. This specimen consisted of CD4+ T cells from peripheral blood mononuclear cells, obtained in the second trimester of pregnancy. The receptors come from a female donor with multiple sclerosis, enrolled in a pregnancy study. Both conserved end residues are part of each CDR3. D genes are given only for firm matches.

v_call,j_call,d_call,cdr3_nt,cdr3_aa
TRBV10-3,TRBJ2-1,TRBD2,TGTGCCACTACCCCTTTGGCGGGAGGGGAGAATGAGCAGTTCTTC,CATTPLAGGENEQFF
TRBV9,TRBJ1-2,TRBD1,TGTGCCAGCAACCCCGGACAGGGGGCCTATGGCTACACCTTC,CASNPGQGAYGYTF
TRBV9,TRBJ1-2,TRBD1,TGTGCCAGCAGCGTAGCGGGCAGCAGGGGGCTTTTGGTCTATGGCTACACCTTC,CASSVAGSRGLLVYGYTF
TRBV6-4,TRBJ2-2,TRBD1,TGTGCCAGCAGTGTACGGACACAGGGGGCCGGGGAGCTGTTTTTT,CASSVRTQGAGELFF
TRBV4-1,TRBJ1-2,.,TGCGCCAGCAGCCGCGGACAGTCCTATGGCTACACCTTC,CASSRGQSYGYTF
TRBV11-2,TRBJ2-3,.,TGTGCCAGCAGCTTAAGGGGGAGGGCCTCCCTGACAGATACGCAGTATTTT,CASSLRGRASLTDTQYF
TRBV6-5,TRBJ2-5,.,TGTGCCAGCAGTTACTCCCTATCGAGGGGGGAGACCCAGTACTTC,CASSYSLSRGETQYF
TRBV6-5,TRBJ1-6,.,TGTGCCAGCAGCCTCAGGGAAGCAAGGAATTCACCCCTCCACTTT,CASSLREARNSPLHF
TRBV5-4,TRBJ1-2,.,TGTGCCAGCAGCGTATTGAAGACAGAAAATTATGGCTACACCTTC,CASSVLKTENYGYTF
TRBV25-1,TRBJ1-4,.,TGTGCCAGCAGTGTGGGAGGATTTAATGAAAAACTGTTTTTT,CASSVGGFNEKLFF
TRBV28,TRBJ2-1,TRBD2,TGTGCCAGCAGGCAGACTAGCGGGAGCCGGGGACAGTTCTTC,CASRQTSGSRGQFF
TRBV4-1,TRBJ2-7,.,TGCGCCAGCAGCCAAGGATTAGGGAGGCCCTACGAGCAGTACTTC,CASSQGLGRPYEQYF
TRBV27,TRBJ2-5,.,TGTGCCAGCAGTTTGAGAGGGCTTGGAGGGGAGACCCAGTACTTC,CASSLRGLGGETQYF
TRBV7-7,TRBJ2-1,.,TGTGCCAGCAGCAACAAGGGGGAGAATGAGCAGTTCTTC,CASSNKGENEQFF
TRBV27,TRBJ2-1,.,TGTGCCAGCAGTTTAGCGGGCAGTCGCAATGAGCAGTTCTTC,CASSLAGSRNEQFF
TRBV2,TRBJ1-5,.,TGTGCCAGCGGTAGGACAGAACACAATCAGCCCCAGCATTTT,CASGRTEHNQPQHF